A single sample is the source of the 27 T cell receptor beta chains below, sequenced in a study of T-cell memory formation after mild COVID-19. TCRdb used MiXCR to reprocess the 5' RACE reads, holding one entry per CDR3 protein. This table holds 300,000 to 350,000 distinct CDR3 sequences, 10% to 15% found once. Specimen: PBMCs or a T cell subset sorted from them (not recorded which). These receptors came from a man aged 18 to 30 who had mild COVID-19 (a few samples of this study predate the infection). Cell type and time point are not known.

The chain recombines TRBV19 with TRBJ1-2; D is unresolved. CDR3 length: 14 residues. Trimming removed 5 bases at V and 0 bases at J, with 10 bases between. The germline CDR1 and CDR2 sequences are LNHDA and SQIVND (reference sequence). CDR3 nucleotide sequence: TGTGCCAGTAGTCGGCAGCACCCTAACTATGGCTACACCTTC. It codes for CASSRQHPNYGYTF.

The chain couples TRBV20-1 to TRBJ2-5, with D perhaps matching TRBD2 (7 bases). Germline V gives CDR1 DFQATT, CDR2 SNEGSKA (reference sequence). Trimming shortened V by 2 bases and J by 5 bases, and 15 bases separated the two germline ends. This CDR3 is built from 14 residues. The CDR3 DNA sequence: TGCAGTGCTAGATCAATACAGGGAGGGGAGACCCAGTACTTC. This translates into CSARSIQGGETQYF.

V is TRBV7-2 and J is TRBJ2-5, with TRBD2 matching over 11 bases. Per germline, CDR1 SGHTA and CDR2 FQGNSA. This CDR3 has 16 residues. The trim removed 0 bases at V and 2 bases at J, leaving 2 bases unmatched. CDR3 amino acids: CASSLAPSGGQETQYF. CDR3 nucleotides: TGTGCCAGCAGCTTAGCCCCTAGCGGGGGGCAAGAGACCCAGTACTTC.

This clonotype was seen more than once but under ten times. A much larger clone differs by one base, so this may be a read error. J is TRBJ1-5 and V is TRBV15; D call uncertain. CDR1 and CDR2 from the germline V gene are LNHNV and YYDKDF (reference sequence). Trimming removed 0 bases at V and 4 bases at J, with 1 base between. The CDR3 totals 12 residues. CDR3 protein: CATSRENQPQHF. CDR3 sequence (DNA): TGTGCCACCAGCAGAGAAAATCAGCCCCAGCATTTT.

Here the CDR3 reads CASSLTPLAGGYNEQFF. The CDR3 DNA sequence: TGCGCCAGCAGCTTGACCCCCCTAGCGGGGGGCTACAATGAGCAGTTCTTC. The chain has TRBV5-1 and TRBJ2-1; 11 bases are a match to TRBD2. The J segment lost 3 bases and the V segment lost 1 base, leaving 6 bases of the junction unmatched. The CDR3 runs 17 residues. Germline V gene data show CDR1 as SGHRS and CDR2 as YFSETQ.

V is TRBV5-4 and J is TRBJ2-6; 8 nucleotides align to TRBD1. Germline V gives CDR1 SGHNT, CDR2 YYREEE (reference sequence). CDR3 size: 16 residues. V gave up 3 bases and J gave up 2 bases; unmatched junction bases: 4. CDR3 loop: CASSWKQGAGANVLTF. CDR3 sequence (DNA): TGTGCCAGCAGCTGGAAACAGGGGGCTGGGGCCAACGTCCTGACTTTC.

The chain carries TRBV4-1 and TRBJ1-5; D is unresolved. This CDR3 comprises 15 residues. Germline loops: CDR1 MGHRA, CDR2 YSYEKL. Trimming left V 2 bases short and J 6 bases short, with 14 bases between. DNA for the CDR3: TGCGCCAGCAGCCAAATATCCGGGGTTAGTCAGCCCCAGCATTTT. Translating it yields CASSQISGVSQPQHF.

This clonotype was seen a few times. This chain connects TRBV5-1 to TRBJ2-2, with 11 nucleotides matching TRBD2. This CDR3 region has 16 residues. Per germline, CDR1 SGHRS and CDR2 YFSETQ. Trimming took 3 bases from V and 3 from J; bases not matched to a gene: 4. The CDR3 DNA reads as TGCGCCAGCAGCTCCGGGACTAGCGGTTACACCGGGGAGCTGTTTTTT. Translated: CASSSGTSGYTGELFF.

This clonotype was observed a handful of times. The chain combines TRBV15 with TRBJ2-3; D perhaps matches TRBD1 (5 bases). Germline lookup yields CDR1 LNHNV and CDR2 YYDKDF (reference sequence). CDR3 length: 16 amino acids. Trimming removed 0 bases from V and 1 base from J, with 11 bases in between. CDR3 sequence reads: CATSRDTGRGTDTQYF. The CDR3 DNA reads as TGTGCCACCAGCAGAGATACAGGCCGGGGCACAGATACGCAGTATTTT.

This clonotype was seen a few times. The chain uses TRBV7-8 and TRBJ2-7; D call uncertain. CDR3 length: 13 residues. V gave up 1 base and J gave up 4 bases, with 8 bases separating them. Germline V gene sequence: CDR1 SGHVS, CDR2 FQNEAQ. The CDR3 is CASSLEAGYEQYV. CDR3 sequence (DNA): TGTGCCAGCAGCTTAGAGGCTGGTTACGAGCAGTACGTC.

The rearrangement uses TRBV6-2 or TRBV6-3 and TRBJ2-5, with a weak D call TRBD1 (6 bases). Trimming removed 6 bases from V and 4 bases from J, with 15 bases in between. Germline assignment: CDR1 MNHEY and CDR2 SVGEGT. The CDR3 covers 14 residues. This CDR3 reads CASSPGHTSETQYF. CDR3 DNA: TGTGCCAGCAGCCCGGGACACACCTCAGAGACCCAGTACTTC.

The chain uses TRBV6-1 and TRBJ1-6; no firm D call. V was pared by 5 bases and J by 9 bases, with 14 bases between. Germline CDR1 is MNHNS and CDR2 is SASEGT. The CDR3 extends over 14 amino acids. The CDR3 reads CASSLTVGGSPLHF. The CDR3 DNA is TGTGCCAGCAGTCTGACTGTAGGTGGTTCACCCCTCCACTTT.

This clonotype was counted only a few times. The chain links TRBV29-1 to TRBJ1-1; D uncertain. Germline V gene lookup returns CDR1 SQVTM and CDR2 ANQGSEA. The CDR3 runs 15 residues. V gave up 4 bases and J gave up 1 base, with 16 bases separating them. CDR3 sequence reads: CSVVSLSEKNTEAFF. The CDR3 nucleotides read TGCAGCGTTGTAAGTCTGTCCGAGAAGAACACTGAAGCTTTCTTT.

The chain couples TRBV10-3 to TRBJ2-1; 11 bases align to TRBD2. The CDR3 extends over 16 amino acids. Trimming at V came to 6 bases and at J to 0 bases, leaving 4 bases not matched to a gene. Germline V gene sequence: CDR1 ENHRY, CDR2 SYGVKD. The CDR3 coding sequence is TGTGCCATCAGCCAGCTAGCGGGGGGCTCCTACAATGAGCAGTTCTTC. It encodes CAISQLAGGSYNEQFF.

This rearrangement joins TRBV4-3 to TRBJ1-2, with 8 bases matching TRBD1. The trim removed 3 bases at V and 4 bases at J, leaving 7 bases unmatched. Germline loops: CDR1 LGHNA, CDR2 YSLEER. This CDR3 spans 15 amino acids. CDR3 sequence: CASSHQTGAIYGYTF. The CDR3 DNA is TGCGCCAGCAGCCACCAGACAGGGGCCATCTATGGCTACACCTTC.

This clonotype was found a few times. The gene calls are TRBV3-1 and TRBJ1-2, with unresolved D. The CDR3 covers 13 residues. Trimming left V 1 base short and J 8 bases short, with 11 bases between. Germline lookup yields CDR1 LGHDT and CDR2 YNNKEL (reference sequence). In DNA form, the CDR3 reads TGTGCCAGCAGCCAAGGGACCGGGAGCGGCTACACCTTC. As protein: CASSQGTGSGYTF. Complete variable domain (other parts from reference TRBV3-1 and TRBJ1-2): DTAVSQTPKYLVTQMGNDKSIKCEQNLGHDTMYWYKQDSKKFLKIMFSYNNKELIINETVPNRFSPKSPDKAHLNLHINSLELGDSAVYFCASSQGTGSGYTFGSGTRLTVV.

The chain couples TRBV7-2 to TRBJ1-1; D possibly corresponds to TRBD1 (5 bases). Germline CDR1 SGHTA, CDR2 FQGNSA. The V end was cut by 4 bases, the J end by 5 bases, with 11 bases between. This CDR3 contains 13 residues. CDR3 DNA: TGTGCCAGCAGCTCAGGGATGATAACTGAAGCTTTCTTT. Translating gives CASSSGMITEAFF. Supplemented by reference TRBV7-2 and TRBJ1-1, the full variable domain reads GAGVSQSPSNKVTEKGKDVELRCDPISGHTALYWYRQSLGQGLEFLIYFQGNSAPDKSGLPSDRFSAERTGGSVSTLTIQRTQQEDSAVYLCASSSGMITEAFFGQGTRLTVV.

The rearrangement joins TRBV27 to TRBJ2-5; D perhaps matches TRBD1 (6 bases). Between the trimmed V and J ends, which lost 3 bases and 4 bases, there was a span of 12 bases. This CDR3 is built from 14 residues. Germline V gene lookup returns CDR1 MNHEY and CDR2 SMNVEV (reference sequence). CDR3: CASSFLVGGETQYF. Written as DNA, the CDR3 is TGTGCCAGCAGTTTTCTCGTAGGGGGAGAGACCCAGTACTTC.

This clonotype appeared a few times. This rearrangement joins TRBV6-5 to TRBJ1-5; D uncertain. CDR3 length: 14 residues. CDR1 MNHEY and CDR2 SVGAGI come from the germline V gene. The V end lost 10 bases, the J end lost 0 bases, and 13 bases lay between the germline ends. The CDR3 reads CATRGLYSNQPQHF. DNA of the CDR3: TGTGCCACCCGCGGGCTATATAGCAATCAGCCCCAGCATTTT.

This clonotype was seen at least ten times. The chain employs TRBV2 and TRBJ1-5; D is perhaps TRBD1 (5 bases). Germline assignment: CDR1 SNHLY and CDR2 FYNNEI. The CDR3 runs to 13 residues. V gave up 8 bases and J gave up 6 bases, with 14 bases separating them. The DNA for the CDR3 is TGTGCCAGCTATTCAGAAAGGGGTCAGCCCCAGCATTTT. This codes for CASYSERGQPQHF. The full variable domain, rest sourced from reference TRBV2 and TRBJ1-5, is EPEVTQTPSHQVTQMGQEVILRCVPISNHLYFYWYRQILGQKVEFLVSFYNNEISEKSEIFDDQFSVERPDGSNFTLKIRSTKLEDSAMYFCASYSERGQPQHFGDGTRLSIL.

The chain has TRBV7-8 and TRBJ1-5; D is undetermined. V dropped 1 base and J dropped 3 bases, with 10 bases sitting between them. Germline CDR1 and CDR2: SGHVS and FQNEAQ. This CDR3 has 15 residues. The CDR3 DNA reads as TGTGCCAGCAGCTTAGTTGTAGGGATCAATCAGCCCCAGCATTTT. Translation: CASSLVVGINQPQHF. Using reference TRBV7-8 and TRBJ1-5 for the parts outside the CDR3, the full variable domain is GAGVSQSPRYKVAKRGQDVALRCDPISGHVSLFWYQQALGQGPEFLTYFQNEAQLDKSGLPSDRFFAERPEGSVSTLKIQRTQQEDSAVYLCASSLVVGINQPQHFGDGTRLSIL.

The J gene is TRBJ2-1, the V gene TRBV25-1, with TRBD2 identical over 10 bases. The V segment lost 4 bases and the J segment 1 base; nucleotides outside the gene matches: 10. This CDR3 comprises 18 residues. Germline-derived CDR1 and CDR2 are MGHDK and SYGVNS. Here the CDR3 DNA reads TGTGCCAGCAGTGGGGGGCTAGCGGGGGCCAGATCCTACAATGAGCAGTTCTTC. Its translation: CASSGGLAGARSYNEQFF.

The chain couples TRBV4-3 to TRBJ2-7; D gene uncertain. This CDR3 has 15 amino acids. Trimming left V 0 bases short and J 3 bases short, with 12 bases between. Germline loops: CDR1 LGHNA, CDR2 YSLEER. The CDR3 sequence: CASSQERSPYYEQYF. In DNA, the CDR3 is TGCGCCAGCAGCCAAGAGCGGAGTCCATACTACGAGCAGTACTTC.

To note about this clonotype: The germline gene is not matched at one end of the junction; a read error may be the cause. The chain links TRBV5-1 to TRBJ2-1; the D gene could be TRBD1 or TRBD2 (7 bases each). This CDR3 has 13 residues. CDR1 and CDR2 (germline): SGHRS, YFSETQ. The CDR3 DNA follows: TGCGCCACCGGGACAGACTTTCGGGGGGAGCAGTTATTC. It yields the protein CATGTDFRGEQLF.

The chain uses TRBV7-3 and TRBJ2-3; 7 bases match TRBD2. The CDR3 extends over 15 amino acids. Germline CDR1 and CDR2: SGHTA and FQGTGA. Unmatched junction bases numbered 7, after V lost 5 bases and J lost 2 bases. This CDR3 is CASSRRGDPTDTQYF. The CDR3 bases are TGTGCCAGCAGCCGCCGGGGGGACCCCACAGATACGCAGTATTTT.

The rearrangement links TRBV5-1 to TRBJ2-7; TRBD1 might be the D (5 bases). Trimming stripped 4 bases from V and 1 base from J, with 18 bases between. The length of the CDR3 is 16 residues. Germline lookup yields CDR1 SGHRS and CDR2 YFSETQ. The CDR3 here is CASSPNPTVDSYEQYF. The CDR3 bases are TGCGCCAGCAGCCCAAACCCGACAGTTGATTCCTACGAGCAGTACTTC.

This clonotype was observed a handful of times. This chain connects TRBV20-1 to TRBJ2-1; TRBD2 matches 9 bases. The V gene end was trimmed by 1 base and the J gene end by 6 bases; junction bases not matched to a gene: 1. The CDR3 contains 13 residues. Germline lookup yields CDR1 DFQATT and CDR2 SNEGSKA (reference sequence). The CDR3 is CSARGGGANEQFF. DNA of the CDR3: TGCAGTGCTAGAGGCGGGGGGGCCAATGAGCAGTTCTTC.